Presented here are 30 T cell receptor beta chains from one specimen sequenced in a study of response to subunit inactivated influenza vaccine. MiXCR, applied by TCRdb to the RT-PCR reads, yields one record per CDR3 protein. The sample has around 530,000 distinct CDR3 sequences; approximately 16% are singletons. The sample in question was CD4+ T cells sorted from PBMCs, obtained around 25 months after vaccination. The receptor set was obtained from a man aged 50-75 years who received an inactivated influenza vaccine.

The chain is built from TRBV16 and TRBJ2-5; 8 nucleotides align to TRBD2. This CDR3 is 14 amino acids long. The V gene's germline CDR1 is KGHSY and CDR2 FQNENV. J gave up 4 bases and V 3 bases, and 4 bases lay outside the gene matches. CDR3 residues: CASSQGLERETQYF. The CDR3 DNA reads TGTGCCAGCAGCCAGGGACTAGAACGAGAGACCCAGTACTTC.

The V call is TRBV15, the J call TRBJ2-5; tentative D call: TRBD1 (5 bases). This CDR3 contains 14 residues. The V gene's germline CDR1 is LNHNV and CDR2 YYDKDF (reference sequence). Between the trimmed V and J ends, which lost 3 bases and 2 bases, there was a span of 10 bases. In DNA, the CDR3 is TGTGCCACCAGCAGCGGACACTTTCAAGAGACCCAGTACTTC. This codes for CATSSGHFQETQYF.

CDR3 sequence: CARGSSSYNEQFF. The CDR3 coding sequence is TGTGCACGCGGAAGTAGCTCCTACAATGAGCAGTTCTTC. The chain uses TRBV30 and TRBJ2-1; D gene uncertain. This CDR3 spans 13 amino acids. The germline CDR1 and CDR2 sequences are GTSNPN and SVGIG (reference sequence).

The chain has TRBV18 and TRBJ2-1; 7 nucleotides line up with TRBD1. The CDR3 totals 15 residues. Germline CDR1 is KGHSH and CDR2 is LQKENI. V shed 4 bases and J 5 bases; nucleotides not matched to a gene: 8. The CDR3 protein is CASSLRQGRDNEQFF. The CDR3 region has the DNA TGTGCCAGCTCACTTAGACAGGGAAGAGACAATGAGCAGTTCTTC.

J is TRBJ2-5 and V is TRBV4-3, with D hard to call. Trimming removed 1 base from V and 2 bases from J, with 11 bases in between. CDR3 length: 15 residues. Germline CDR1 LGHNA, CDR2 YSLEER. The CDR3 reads CASSQGTAKQETQYF. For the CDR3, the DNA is TGCGCCAGCAGCCAAGGTACAGCTAAACAAGAGACCCAGTACTTC.

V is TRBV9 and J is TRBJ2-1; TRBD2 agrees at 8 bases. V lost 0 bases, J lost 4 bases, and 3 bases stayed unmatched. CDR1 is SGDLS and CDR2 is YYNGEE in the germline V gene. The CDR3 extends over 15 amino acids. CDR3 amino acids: CASSVAGTRYNEQFF. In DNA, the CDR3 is TGTGCCAGCAGCGTAGCTGGGACTAGATACAATGAGCAGTTCTTC.

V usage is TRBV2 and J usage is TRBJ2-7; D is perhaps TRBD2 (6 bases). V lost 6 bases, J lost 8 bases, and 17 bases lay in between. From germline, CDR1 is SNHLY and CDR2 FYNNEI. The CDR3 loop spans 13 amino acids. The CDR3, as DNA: TGTGCCAGCAGAGGGGTGGGAGGCTGGCAGCAGTACTTC. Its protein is CASRGVGGWQQYF.

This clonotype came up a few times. CDR3 in DNA: TGCAGTGCCAAACGGACTAGCGGGAGGGCATCCTACAATGAGCAGTTCTTC. It codes for CSAKRTSGRASYNEQFF. This rearrangement joins TRBV20-1 to TRBJ2-1, with 15 bases aligning to TRBD2. V was pared by 6 bases and J by 1 base, with 7 bases of the junction left unmatched. Germline V lookup: CDR1 DFQATT, CDR2 SNEGSKA (reference sequence). The CDR3 is made up of 17 amino acids.

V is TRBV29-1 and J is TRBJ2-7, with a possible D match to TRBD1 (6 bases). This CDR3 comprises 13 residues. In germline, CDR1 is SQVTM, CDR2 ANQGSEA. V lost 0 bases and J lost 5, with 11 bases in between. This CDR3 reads CSVEDRGRNEQYF. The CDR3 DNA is TGCAGCGTTGAAGACAGGGGTAGAAACGAGCAGTACTTC.

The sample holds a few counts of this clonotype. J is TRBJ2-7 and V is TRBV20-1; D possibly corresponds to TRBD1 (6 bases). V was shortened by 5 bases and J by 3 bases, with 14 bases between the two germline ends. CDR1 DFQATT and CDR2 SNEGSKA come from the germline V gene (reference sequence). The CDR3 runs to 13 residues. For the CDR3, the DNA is TGCAGTGCTCAGGACAGTTCCAACTACGAGCAGTACTTC. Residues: CSAQDSSNYEQYF.

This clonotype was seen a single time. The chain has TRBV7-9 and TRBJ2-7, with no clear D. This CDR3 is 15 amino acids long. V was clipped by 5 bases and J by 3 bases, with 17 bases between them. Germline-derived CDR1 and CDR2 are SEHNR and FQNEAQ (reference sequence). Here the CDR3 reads CASSPVGVAFYEQYF. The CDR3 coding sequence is TGTGCCAGCAGCCCAGTAGGTGTAGCCTTCTACGAGCAGTACTTC.

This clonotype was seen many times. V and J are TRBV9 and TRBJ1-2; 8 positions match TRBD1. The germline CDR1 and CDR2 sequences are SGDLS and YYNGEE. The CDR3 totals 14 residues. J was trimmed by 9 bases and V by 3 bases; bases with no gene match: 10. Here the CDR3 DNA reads TGTGCCAGCAGCGAGGGAGTGGGACAGGCTCGCTACACCTTC. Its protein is CASSEGVGQARYTF.

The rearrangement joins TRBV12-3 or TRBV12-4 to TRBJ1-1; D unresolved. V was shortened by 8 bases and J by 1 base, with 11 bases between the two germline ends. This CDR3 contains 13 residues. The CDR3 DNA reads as TGTGCCAGCGTTTTCGAATCGAACACTGAAGCTTTCTTT. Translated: CASVFESNTEAFF.

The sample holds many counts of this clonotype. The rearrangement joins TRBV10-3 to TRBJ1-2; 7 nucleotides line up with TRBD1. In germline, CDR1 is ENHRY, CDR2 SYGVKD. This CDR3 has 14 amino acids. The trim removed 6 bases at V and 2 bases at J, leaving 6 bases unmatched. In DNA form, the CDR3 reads TGTGCCATCAGCAGGGACAGCACGAACTATGGCTACACCTTC. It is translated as CAISRDSTNYGYTF.

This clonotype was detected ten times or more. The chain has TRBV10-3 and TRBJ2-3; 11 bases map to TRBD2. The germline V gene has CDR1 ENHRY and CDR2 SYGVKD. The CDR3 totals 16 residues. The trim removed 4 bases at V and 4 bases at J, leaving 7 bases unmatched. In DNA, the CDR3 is TGTGCCATCAGTGCATCCGGGACTAGCGGATCAGATACGCAGTATTTT. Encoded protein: CAISASGTSGSDTQYF.

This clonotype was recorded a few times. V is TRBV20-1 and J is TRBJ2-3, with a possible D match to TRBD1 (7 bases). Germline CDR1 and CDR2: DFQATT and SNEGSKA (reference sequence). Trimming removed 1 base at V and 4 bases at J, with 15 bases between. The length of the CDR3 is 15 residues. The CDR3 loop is CSARVARGAPDTQYF. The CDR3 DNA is TGCAGTGCTAGAGTGGCCAGGGGGGCCCCAGATACGCAGTATTTT.

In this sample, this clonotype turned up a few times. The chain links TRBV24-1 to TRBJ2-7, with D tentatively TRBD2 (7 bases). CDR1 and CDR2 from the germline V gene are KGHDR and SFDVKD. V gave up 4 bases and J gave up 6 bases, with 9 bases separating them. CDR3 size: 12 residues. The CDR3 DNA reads TGTGCCACCAGTGAGGGAGGGGGCGAGCAGTACTTC. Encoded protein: CATSEGGGEQYF.

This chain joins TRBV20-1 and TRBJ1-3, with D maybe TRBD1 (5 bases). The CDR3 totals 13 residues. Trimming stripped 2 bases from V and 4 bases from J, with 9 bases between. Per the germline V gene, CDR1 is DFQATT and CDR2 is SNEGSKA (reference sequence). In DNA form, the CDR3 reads TGCAGTGCTAGAAGCAGGGAGGGAAACACCATATATTTT. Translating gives CSARSREGNTIYF.

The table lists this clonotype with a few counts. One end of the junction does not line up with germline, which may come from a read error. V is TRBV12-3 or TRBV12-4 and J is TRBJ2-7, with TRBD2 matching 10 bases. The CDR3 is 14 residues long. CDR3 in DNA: TGTGCCAGCAGTGTAGCGGGAGGTGCCTACGAGCAGTACTTC. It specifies CASSVAGGAYEQYF.

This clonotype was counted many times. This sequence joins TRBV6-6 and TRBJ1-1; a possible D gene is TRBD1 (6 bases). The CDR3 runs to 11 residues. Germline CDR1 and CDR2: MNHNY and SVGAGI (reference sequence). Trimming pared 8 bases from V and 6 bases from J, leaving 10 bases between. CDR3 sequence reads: CASHDRSEAFF. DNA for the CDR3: TGTGCCAGCCATGACAGGTCTGAAGCTTTCTTT.

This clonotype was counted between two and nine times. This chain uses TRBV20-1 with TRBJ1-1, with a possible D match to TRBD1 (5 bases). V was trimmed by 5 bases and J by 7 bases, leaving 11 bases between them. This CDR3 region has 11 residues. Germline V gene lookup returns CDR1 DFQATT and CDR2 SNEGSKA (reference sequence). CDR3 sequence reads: CSALDSFEAFF. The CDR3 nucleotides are TGCAGTGCTCTTGACAGTTTTGAAGCTTTCTTT.

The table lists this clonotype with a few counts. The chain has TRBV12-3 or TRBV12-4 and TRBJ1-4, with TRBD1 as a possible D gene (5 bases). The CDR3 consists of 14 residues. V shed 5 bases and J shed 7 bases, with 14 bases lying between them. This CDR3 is CASSIWGEGEKLFF. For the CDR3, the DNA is TGTGCCAGCAGTATTTGGGGCGAGGGTGAAAAACTGTTTTTT.

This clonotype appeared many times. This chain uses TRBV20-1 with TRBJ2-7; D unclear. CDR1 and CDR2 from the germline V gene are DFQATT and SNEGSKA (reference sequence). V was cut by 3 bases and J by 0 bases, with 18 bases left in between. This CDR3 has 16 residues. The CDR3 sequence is CSASAANLKSSYEQYF. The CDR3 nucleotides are TGCAGTGCTAGCGCCGCGAACTTAAAGAGCTCCTACGAGCAGTACTTC.

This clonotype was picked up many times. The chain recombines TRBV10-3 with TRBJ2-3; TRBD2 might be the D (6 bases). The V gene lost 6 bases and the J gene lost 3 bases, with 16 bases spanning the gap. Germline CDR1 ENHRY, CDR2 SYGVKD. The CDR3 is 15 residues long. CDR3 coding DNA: TGTGCCATCAGGTCCTCTGGCGGGGTGACAGATACGCAGTATTTT. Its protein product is CAIRSSGGVTDTQYF.

The chain's CDR3 is CASSSFGNTIYF. CDR3 nucleotides: TGTGCCAGCTCATCTTTCGGAAACACCATATATTTT. The chain links TRBV12-3 or TRBV12-4 to TRBJ1-3; no clear D gene. V dropped 8 bases and J dropped 4 bases, with 9 bases sitting between them. The CDR3 consists of 12 residues.

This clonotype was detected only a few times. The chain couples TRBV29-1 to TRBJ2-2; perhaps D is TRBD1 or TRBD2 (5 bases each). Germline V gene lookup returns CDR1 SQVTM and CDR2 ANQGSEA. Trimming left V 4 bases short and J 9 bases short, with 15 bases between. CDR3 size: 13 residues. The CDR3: CSVGDRKGRELFF. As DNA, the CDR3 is TGCAGCGTTGGGGACCGAAAGGGTAGGGAGCTGTTTTTT.

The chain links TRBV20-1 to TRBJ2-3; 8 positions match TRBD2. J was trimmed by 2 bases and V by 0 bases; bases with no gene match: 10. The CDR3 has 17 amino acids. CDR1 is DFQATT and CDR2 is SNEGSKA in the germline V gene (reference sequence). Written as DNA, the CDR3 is TGCAGTGCTAGAGATTGGCTAGCGGGTTCCCTCACAGATACGCAGTATTTT. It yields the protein CSARDWLAGSLTDTQYF.

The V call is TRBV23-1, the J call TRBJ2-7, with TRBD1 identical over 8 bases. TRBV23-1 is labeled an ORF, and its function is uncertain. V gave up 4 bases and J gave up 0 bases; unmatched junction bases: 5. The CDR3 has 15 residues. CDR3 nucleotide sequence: TGCGCCAGCAGTCGCCGGACAGGGAGCTCCTACGAGCAGTACTTC. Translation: CASSRRTGSSYEQYF.

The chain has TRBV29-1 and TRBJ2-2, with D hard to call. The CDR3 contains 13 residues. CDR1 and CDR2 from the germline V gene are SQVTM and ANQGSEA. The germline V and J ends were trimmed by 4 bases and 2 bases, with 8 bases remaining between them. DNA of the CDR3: TGCAGCGTTGTTAGCCCCAACACCGGGGAGCTGTTTTTT. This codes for CSVVSPNTGELFF.

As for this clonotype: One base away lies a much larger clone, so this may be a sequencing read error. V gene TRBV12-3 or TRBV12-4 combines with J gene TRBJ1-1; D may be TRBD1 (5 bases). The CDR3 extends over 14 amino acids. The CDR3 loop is CASSSFGGNTESFF. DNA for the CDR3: TGTGCCAGCAGTTCCTTCGGGGGGAACACTGAATCTTTCTTT.